Presented here are 21 T cell receptor beta chains from one specimen sequenced in a study of beta chain features in type 1 diabetes. The investigators reverse transcribed all of the isolated RNA, so they sequenced expressed TCRB transcripts. Assay: immunoSEQ multiplex PCR; the TCRdb copy retains only in-frame clones and omits some. The repertoire has about 650,000 clones, roughly 12% of them found once; the top ten carry roughly 0.11%. These receptors' targets are unknown. Study-wide results and limits: Among patients with Type 1 diabetes, TCRB CDR3s were moderately but significantly shorter in every one of the four CD4+ subsets.

The material sequenced was naive CD4+ T cells from blood. The receptors shown here come from a man aged 25 to 40 with type 1 diabetes.

This clone was observed a handful of times. V and J are TRBV6-5 and TRBJ2-7; 8 bases are a match to TRBD2. Trimming removed 2 bases from V and 6 bases from J; junction bases left unmatched: 9. Per germline, CDR1 MNHEY and CDR2 SVGAGI. This CDR3 has 15 residues. The CDR3 DNA follows: TGTGCCAGCAGTTACCCCCCGGGAGGGCAGGCCGAGCAGTACTTC. This encodes CASSYPPGGQAEQYF.

CDR3 DNA: TGTGCCAGCTCACCGGGCCGCGTGGGCGGCTACACCTTC. Its protein product is CASSPGRVGGYTF. V and J are TRBV18 and TRBJ1-2; no clear D gene. This CDR3 comprises 13 residues. Trimming removed 3 bases at V and 8 bases at J, with 13 bases between. Germline V gives CDR1 KGHSH, CDR2 LQKENI.

This clone has only a few counts. V usage is TRBV19 and J usage is TRBJ1-5; D is uncertain. CDR1 LNHDA and CDR2 SQIVND come from the germline V gene (reference sequence). Deletions cut 5 bases from V and 1 base from J, with 6 bases between. The CDR3 consists of 13 residues. CDR3 nucleotide sequence: TGTGCCAGTAGTCATGGGAGCAATCAGCCCCAGCATTTT. Translating gives CASSHGSNQPQHF.

In this sample, this clone turned up a few times. The chain uses TRBV19 and TRBJ1-5; D ambiguous. CDR1 and CDR2 from the germline V gene are LNHDA and SQIVND (reference sequence). V dropped 3 bases and J dropped 1 base, with 13 bases sitting between them. This CDR3 region has 16 residues. The CDR3 DNA reads as TGTGCCAGTAGTATCTACCCTTCGGAGAGCAATCAGCCCCAGCATTTT. Its protein product is CASSIYPSESNQPQHF.

The table lists this clone with a few counts. At the DNA level, this CDR3 is encoded by other sequences in the same sample as well. This chain joins TRBV15 and TRBJ1-2; D gene uncertain. Trimming pared 0 bases from V and 3 bases from J, leaving 8 bases between. Germline CDR1 reads LNHNV; CDR2 reads YYDKDF (reference sequence). The CDR3 sequence is 14 residues long. CDR3 nucleotides: TGTGCCACCAGCAGAGATCGGGCGGACTATGGCTACACCTTC. This translates into CATSRDRADYGYTF.

The chain links TRBV2 to TRBJ2-5, with a possible D match to TRBD1 (6 bases). V dropped 3 bases and J dropped 5 bases, with 10 bases sitting between them. This CDR3 contains 13 residues. CDR1 SNHLY and CDR2 FYNNEI come from the germline V gene. The CDR3 DNA reads as TGTGCCAGCAGTGAGGACAGCCGGGAGACCCAGTACTTC. It is translated as CASSEDSRETQYF.

This clone was counted a few times. CDR3: CASSLAAGEYGYTF. The CDR3 DNA reads as TGTGCCAGCAGCTTAGCCGCAGGGGAGTATGGCTACACCTTC. The chain uses TRBV7-2 and TRBJ1-2; D might be TRBD1 (6 bases). Germline V CDR1 and CDR2: SGHTA, FQGNSA. V lost 0 bases to trimming and J lost 5 bases, with 10 bases between them. This CDR3 has 14 amino acids.

This clone was counted a few times. V is TRBV6-5 and J is TRBJ2-1; D possibly corresponds to TRBD2 (5 bases). Trimming took 5 bases from V and 3 from J, leaving 8 bases between them. Germline loops: CDR1 MNHEY, CDR2 SVGAGI. CDR3 size: 13 residues. CDR3 in DNA: TGTGCCAGCAGTGAAACTAGCTACAATGAGCAGTTCTTC. Translating it yields CASSETSYNEQFF.

The chain is built from TRBV20-1 and TRBJ2-5; weak D call: TRBD1 (6 bases). The CDR3 has 11 residues. V lost 5 bases, J lost 5 bases, and 9 bases lay in between. Germline CDR1 is DFQATT and CDR2 is SNEGSKA (reference sequence). The CDR3 spells CSALQGETQYF. The CDR3 coding sequence is TGCAGTGCTCTCCAGGGGGAGACCCAGTACTTC.

This clone has just a few counts. V gene TRBV7-2 combines with J gene TRBJ2-1; 8 bases match TRBD1. Germline CDR1 and CDR2: SGHTA and FQGNSA. This CDR3 contains 15 residues. J was trimmed by 1 base and V by 4 bases; bases with no gene match: 3. The CDR3 is CASSSQGASYNEQFF. The CDR3 nucleotides are TGTGCCAGCAGCTCTCAGGGGGCTTCCTACAATGAGCAGTTCTTC.

This clone was seen a few times. This chain joins TRBV28 and TRBJ2-1, with 8 bases that match TRBD2. The CDR3 totals 14 residues. From germline, CDR1 is MDHEN and CDR2 SYDVKM. With V trimmed by 6 bases and J by 7 bases, 8 bases remained unmatched. The DNA of the CDR3 is TGTGCCAGCAGCCCCGGGACTAGTGTGAATGAGCAGTTCTTC. Translating it yields CASSPGTSVNEQFF.

The chain joins TRBV18 to TRBJ1-5, with 10 bases that match TRBD1. The CDR3 is 17 amino acids. V gave up 1 base and J gave up 0 bases; unmatched junction bases: 3. CDR1 and CDR2 (germline): KGHSH, LQKENI. The CDR3 spells CASSPRGQGVSNQPQHF. The CDR3 DNA reads TGTGCCAGCTCACCACGAGGACAGGGGGTTAGCAATCAGCCCCAGCATTTT.

The chain couples TRBV2 to TRBJ2-7, with 14 bases aligning to TRBD2. The length of the CDR3 is 18 residues. V shed 4 bases, J shed 2 bases, and the junction held 10 bases outside the gene matches. Germline loops: CDR1 SNHLY, CDR2 FYNNEI. The CDR3 DNA reads as TGTGCCAGCAGTGCCCTACCGGGACTAGCGGGGGCTACCTACGAGCAGTACTTC. It encodes CASSALPGLAGATYEQYF.

The gene calls are TRBV18 and TRBJ1-3; D may be TRBD1 (6 bases). The length of the CDR3 is 15 residues. Trimming pared 3 bases from V and 4 bases from J, leaving 13 bases between. Germline CDR1 KGHSH, CDR2 LQKENI. This chain's CDR3 is CASSPQGMTGNTIYF. CDR3 DNA: TGTGCCAGCTCACCCCAGGGGATGACAGGAAACACCATATATTTT. The variable domain in full, completed from reference TRBV18 and TRBJ1-3, reads NAGVMQNPRHLVRRRGQEARLRCSPMKGHSHVYWYRQLPEEGLKFMVYLQKENIIDESGMPKERFSAEFPKEGPSILRIQQVVRGDSAAYFCASSPQGMTGNTIYFGEGSWLTVV.

V and J are TRBV4-3 and TRBJ2-3; D is unresolved. The germline CDR1 and CDR2 sequences are LGHNA and YSLEER. The CDR3 spans 16 residues. Trimming shortened V by 0 bases and J by 4 bases, and 14 bases separated the two germline ends. Here the CDR3 DNA reads TGCGCCAGCAGCCAAGATTTACCAAGAAGTTCAGATACGCAGTATTTT. Encoded protein: CASSQDLPRSSDTQYF.

This clone appeared a few times. V usage is TRBV29-1 and J usage is TRBJ1-1; D possibly corresponds to TRBD1 (6 bases). Germline lookup yields CDR1 SQVTM and CDR2 ANQGSEA. The CDR3 is 14 amino acids. CDR3 residues: CRAREGGVNTEAFF. The CDR3 coding sequence is TGCAGAGCAAGAGAGGGGGGAGTGAACACTGAAGCTTTCTTT.

V usage is TRBV11-2 and J usage is TRBJ2-3, with TRBD2 identical over 13 bases. Trimming at V came to 2 bases and at J to 3 bases, leaving 2 bases not matched to a gene. CDR1 and CDR2 from the germline V gene are SGHAT and FQNNGV. The CDR3 has 16 amino acids. The CDR3 DNA reads TGTGCCAGCAGCTTATGGACTAGCGGGGGAACAGATACGCAGTATTTT. Amino acids: CASSLWTSGGTDTQYF.

The CDR3 loop reads CAWSYGTSNYGYTF. As DNA, the CDR3 is TGTGCCTGGAGTTACGGCACCTCTAACTATGGCTACACCTTC. This chain uses TRBV30 with TRBJ1-2; D gene uncertain. V lost 2 bases to trimming and J lost 0 bases, with 10 bases between them. The CDR3 is 14 residues long. Germline CDR1 and CDR2: GTSNPN and SVGIG (reference sequence). The full variable domain, completed using reference TRBV30 and TRBJ1-2, is SQTIHQWPATLVQPVGSPLSLECTVEGTSNPNLYWYRQAAGRGLQLLFYSVGIGQISSEVPQNLSASRPQDRQFILSSKKLLLSDSGFYLCAWSYGTSNYGYTFGSGTRLTVV.

A few counts support this clone. In the same sample, other DNA sequences code for this CDR3. V and J are TRBV7-2 and TRBJ1-3; D is ambiguous. The V end lost 1 base, the J end lost 4 bases, and 2 bases lay between the germline ends. There are 12 residues in the CDR3. CDR1 and CDR2 from the germline V gene are SGHTA and FQGNSA. CDR3 protein: CASSLGGNTIYF. The CDR3 nucleotides read TGTGCCAGCAGCTTAGGAGGAAACACCATATATTTT.

This clone was counted between two and nine times. The chain couples TRBV4-1 to TRBJ2-1; D possibly matches TRBD1 or TRBD2 (5 bases each). This CDR3 comprises 16 residues. Germline-derived CDR1 and CDR2 are MGHRA and YSYEKL. V lost 4 bases to trimming and J lost 4 bases, with 17 bases between them. In DNA form, the CDR3 reads TGCGCCAGCAGCCCCCAGAGGGGACGGACATACAATGAGCAGTTCTTC. Its translation is CASSPQRGRTYNEQFF.

This sequence joins TRBV27 and TRBJ1-6, with a weak D call TRBD1 (6 bases). Trimming took 3 bases from V and 8 from J, leaving 14 bases between them. CDR1 and CDR2 (germline): MNHEY, SMNVEV (reference sequence). There are 15 residues in the CDR3. The CDR3 sequence: CASSLVEGGYSPLHF. CDR3 nucleotides: TGTGCCAGCAGTTTGGTGGAAGGGGGATATTCACCCCTCCACTTT.